This TCR beta chain emerged from a study of blood T cell repertoires in COVID-19. In the study overall: Acute and convalescent COVID-19 specimens originated in the United States, Italy and Spain. From T cells, B-cell-depleted T cells, or PBMCs came the material, which was cDNA or gDNA.

Germline V lookup: CDR1 GTSNPN, CDR2 SVGIG (reference sequence). This CDR3 is built from 12 residues. Between the trimmed V and J ends, which lost 6 bases and 5 bases, there was a span of 13 bases. In the study's own analysis: How many nucleated cells were present was estimated from reference gene primer amplification. Assay used: immunoSEQ multiplex PCR; TCRdb lists only in-frame clones, some missing. V and J calls and clone size are as listed in that table; D and trimming were resolved from the DNA. Of about 220,000 clones in the sample, 85% to 90% were seen once. Recruits, aged about 18 to 89 years, lived in 24 US areas.

The TCR was taken from a woman aged 50 to 65 with acute COVID-19. The chain employs TRBV30 and TRBJ1-1, with D possibly matching TRBD1 (5 bases). Sequencing input: PBMCs or T cells enriched from blood (not recorded which). The CDR3 loop is CACRRGGTEAFF. CDR3 coding DNA: TGTGCCTGCAGGAGGGGTGGGACTGAAGCTTTCTTT.